This TCR beta chain was identified in a study of blood T cells in healthy people across ages. The use of a sample-barcoded 5' primer and a J-beta primer mix characterized a second PCR of roughly 7 to 12 cycles. TCRdb itself ran the 5' RACE reads through MiXCR, one entry per CDR3 protein. The data hold approximately 1,700,000 distinct CDR3 sequences, with about 39% observed a single time. CDR1 is LNHNV, CDR2 YYDKDF, per germline (reference sequence). V was trimmed by 0 bases and J by 4 bases, leaving 14 bases between them. The CDR3 runs 16 residues. This rearrangement joins TRBV15 to TRBJ2-3, with D maybe TRBD2 (5 bases). The receptor was derived from a human donor in good health. Input material: blood. The CDR3 coding sequence is TGTGCCACCAGCAGAGATGGACTCATCCGAGCAGATACGCAGTATTTT. As protein: CATSRDGLIRADTQYF. The variable domain in full, with the rest retrieved from reference TRBV15 and TRBJ2-3, is DAMVIQNPRYQVTQFGKPVTLSCSQTLNHNVMYWYQQKSSQAPKLLFHYYDKDFNNEADTPDNFQSRRPNTSFCFLDIRSPGLGDTAMYLCATSRDGLIRADTQYFGPGTRLTVL.